This T cell receptor (beta chain) was recorded in a study of blood T cell repertoires in COVID-19. Study as a whole: Acute and convalescent COVID-19 samples came from the United States, Italy and Spain. Sources were T cells, B-cell-depleted T cells, or PBMCs; the material itself was cDNA or gDNA.

In the source study's methods: Estimation of nucleated cell counts relied on the amplification of reference gene primers. Profiling relied on immunoSEQ multiplex PCR, and the TCRdb table lists in-frame clones only, not all of them. That table is the source of V, J and clone size, and D and trimming were worked out from the DNA. The repertoire includes fewer than 20,000 clones, approximately 76% of them detected once, and 30% to 40% sits in the top ten. This CDR3 has 17 residues. V lost 7 bases and J 0 bases, leaving 18 bases between the germline ends. The germline V gene has CDR1 MDHEN and CDR2 SYDVKM.

The chain is built from TRBV28 and TRBJ1-4; TRBD1 is a possible D gene (6 bases). This TCR came from a man in his 70s with active or convalescent COVID-19. Sequenced: peripheral blood. CDR3 residues: CASTSPGVGPTNEKLFF. In nucleotides, the CDR3 is TGTGCCAGCACCTCCCCAGGGGTGGGACCAACTAATGAAAAACTGTTTTTT.